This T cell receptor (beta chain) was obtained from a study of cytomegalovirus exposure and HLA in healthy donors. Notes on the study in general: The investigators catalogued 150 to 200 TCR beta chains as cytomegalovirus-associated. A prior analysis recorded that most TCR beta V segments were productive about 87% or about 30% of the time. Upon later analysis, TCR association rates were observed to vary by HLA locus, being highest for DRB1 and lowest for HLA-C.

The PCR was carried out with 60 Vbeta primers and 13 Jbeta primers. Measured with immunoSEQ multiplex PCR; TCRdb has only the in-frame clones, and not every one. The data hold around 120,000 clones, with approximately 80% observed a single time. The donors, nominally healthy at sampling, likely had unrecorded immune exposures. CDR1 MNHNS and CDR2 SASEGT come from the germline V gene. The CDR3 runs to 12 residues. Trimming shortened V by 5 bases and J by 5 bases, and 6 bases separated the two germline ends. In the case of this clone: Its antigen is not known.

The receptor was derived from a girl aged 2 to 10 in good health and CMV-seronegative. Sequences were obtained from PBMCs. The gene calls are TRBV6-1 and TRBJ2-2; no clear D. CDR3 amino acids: CASSTKTGELFF. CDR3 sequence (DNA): TGTGCCAGCAGTACTAAAACCGGGGAGCTGTTTTTT.